Shown below are 27 T cell receptor beta chains from a single sample sequenced in a study of blood T cell repertoires in COVID-19. Repertoires were generated with immunoSEQ multiplex PCR, while TCRdb's copy carries only in-frame clones and drops some. The sample holds under 200,000 clones, roughly 80% seen once. Material for sequencing was PBMCs or T cells enriched from blood (not recorded which). The source of these receptors is a woman in her thirties or forties with acute COVID-19.

This rearrangement joins TRBV5-6 to TRBJ2-5; 8 bases align to TRBD1. V trimming: 4 bases; J trimming: 5 bases; junction bases outside the gene matches: 7. Germline V CDR1 and CDR2: SGHDT, YYEEEE. This CDR3 is 14 amino acids long. CDR3 residues: CASSIDRGGETQYF. The CDR3 region has the DNA TGTGCCAGCAGCATCGACAGGGGAGGTGAGACCCAGTACTTC.

This rearrangement joins TRBV7-9 to TRBJ1-1; the D is unclear. Germline CDR1 is SEHNR and CDR2 is FQNEAQ (reference sequence). There are 14 residues in the CDR3. V gave up 1 base and J gave up 5 bases, with 11 bases separating them. The CDR3 here is CASSLDHGRTEAFF. The DNA for the CDR3 is TGTGCCAGCAGCTTAGACCACGGGAGAACTGAAGCTTTCTTT.

This clone was observed a handful of times. This CDR3 is also generated by other DNA sequences in the sample. The chain uses TRBV6-5 and TRBJ2-1; 11 positions match TRBD2. Germline values: CDR1 MNHEY, CDR2 SVGAGI. The CDR3 totals 14 residues. V dropped 5 bases and J dropped 3; count of bases not matched to a gene: 0. CDR3 sequence reads: CASSLAGGYNEQFF. The CDR3 DNA follows: TGTGCCAGCAGTCTAGCGGGAGGCTACAATGAGCAGTTCTTC.

The J gene is TRBJ1-6, the V gene TRBV11-2; TRBD1 might be the D (6 bases). The CDR3 runs to 14 residues. V shed 1 base and J shed 9 bases, with 10 bases lying between them. Germline loops: CDR1 SGHAT, CDR2 FQNNGV. The CDR3 bases are TGTGCCAGCAGCTTAGGGGACATACTTTCACCCCTCCACTTT. Translation: CASSLGDILSPLHF.

The V and J genes are TRBV5-1 and TRBJ2-1; 7 nucleotides match TRBD1. V gave up 2 bases and J gave up 15 bases; unmatched junction bases: 5. Germline V lookup: CDR1 SGHRS, CDR2 YFSETQ. This CDR3 has 11 amino acids. CDR3 nucleotide sequence: TGCGCCAGCAGCTTAGACAGGGAGTCGTTCTTC. As protein: CASSLDRESFF.

This clone was picked up a small number of times. J is TRBJ2-5 and V is TRBV6-1; 16 bases fit TRBD2. The CDR3 has 16 amino acids. V was pared by 3 bases and J by 5 bases, with 3 bases of the junction left unmatched. Germline V gives CDR1 MNHNS, CDR2 SASEGT. The CDR3 loop reads CASSDGTSGRGETQYF. The CDR3 DNA sequence: TGTGCCAGCAGTGATGGGACTAGCGGGAGGGGGGAGACCCAGTACTTC.

The chain couples TRBV6-5 to TRBJ2-7, with a tentative D call TRBD1 (5 bases). The CDR3 sequence is 11 residues long. V was trimmed by 7 bases and J by 6 bases, leaving 10 bases between them. Per germline, CDR1 MNHEY and CDR2 SVGAGI. This CDR3 is CASTGRVEQYV. In nucleotides, the CDR3 is TGTGCCAGCACTGGCAGGGTCGAGCAGTACGTC.

The chain joins TRBV20-1 to TRBJ2-1; 16 bases line up with TRBD2. CDR3 size: 17 residues. Looked up from germline, CDR1 is DFQATT and CDR2 is SNEGSKA (reference sequence). Unmatched junction bases numbered 8, after V lost 3 bases and J lost 6 bases. CDR3 sequence: CSASSAGTSGRANEQFF. CDR3 nucleotides: TGCAGTGCTAGTTCCGCCGGGACTAGCGGGAGGGCCAATGAGCAGTTCTTC.

This clone was observed a few times. The rearrangement joins TRBV10-3 to TRBJ1-3; D remains unclear. Trimming cost V 2 bases and J 0 bases, with 5 bases left between them. The CDR3 has 14 amino acids. The germline V gene has CDR1 ENHRY and CDR2 SYGVKD. CDR3 residues: CAISETVSGNTIYF. The CDR3 nucleotides read TGTGCCATCAGTGAGACAGTCTCTGGAAACACCATATATTTT.

The chain recombines TRBV7-6 with TRBJ1-1; D may be TRBD1 (5 bases). The CDR3 totals 13 residues. Trimming took 5 bases from V and 2 from J, leaving 9 bases between them. CDR1 and CDR2 from the germline V gene are SGHVS and FNYEAQ. The CDR3 region is CASSLQENTEAFF. DNA for the CDR3: TGTGCCAGCAGCCTACAGGAAAACACTGAAGCTTTCTTT.

The rearrangement links TRBV6-5 to TRBJ2-7; TRBD2 aligns across 8 bases. The germline V gene has CDR1 MNHEY and CDR2 SVGAGI. Trimming took 2 bases from V and 6 from J; bases not matched to a gene: 9. The CDR3 is 15 amino acids. This chain's CDR3 is CASSYKPGGPLEQYF. For the CDR3, the DNA is TGTGCCAGCAGTTACAAGCCGGGAGGGCCTCTCGAGCAGTACTTC.

The chain carries TRBV7-8 and TRBJ2-2; 12 nucleotides line up with TRBD2. CDR3 length equals 16 residues. The J segment lost 8 bases and the V segment lost 7 bases, leaving 11 bases of the junction unmatched. Looked up from germline, CDR1 is SGHVS and CDR2 is FQNEAQ. The CDR3 nucleotides read TGTGCCAGCACCGGGCCTAGCGGGAGGGCCACAGGGGAGCTGTTTTTT. As protein: CASTGPSGRATGELFF.

V is TRBV5-6 and J is TRBJ2-1, with 7 bases identical to TRBD2. CDR3 size: 17 residues. Trimming cost V 4 bases and J 0 bases; bases outside gene matches: 10. Germline CDR1 SGHDT, CDR2 YYEEEE. In nucleotides, the CDR3 is TGTGCCAGCAGCCCGGTGGGGACTATCCTCTCCTACAATGAGCAGTTCTTC. Protein sequence: CASSPVGTILSYNEQFF.

The sample holds one count of this clone. V usage is TRBV3-1 (or the pseudogene TRBV3-2) and J usage is TRBJ2-7, with 7 bases fitting TRBD1. This CDR3 comprises 16 residues. The V gene's germline CDR1 is LGHDT and CDR2 YNNKEL (reference sequence). V trimming: 3 bases; J trimming: 4 bases; junction bases outside the gene matches: 12. The chain's CDR3 is CASSQGPGQSTYEQYF. DNA for the CDR3: TGTGCCAGCAGCCAGGGTCCGGGACAGTCGACTTACGAGCAGTACTTC.

The chain employs TRBV11-2 and TRBJ2-1; TRBD1 is a possible D gene (5 bases). There are 14 residues in the CDR3. Germline V CDR1 and CDR2: SGHAT, FQNNGV. V gave up 1 base and J gave up 5 bases, with 9 bases separating them. The CDR3 DNA is TGTGCCAGCAGCTTAGGTGTGGGGCACAATGAGCAGTTCTTC. Its translation: CASSLGVGHNEQFF.

The chain couples TRBV7-9 to TRBJ1-6; maybe TRBD1 (5 bases). CDR3 length: 15 amino acids. Germline V lookup: CDR1 SEHNR, CDR2 FQNEAQ (reference sequence). Trimming took off 5 bases at V and 7 bases at J, with 15 bases between the two ends. CDR3 amino acids: CASSQTGSTNSPLHF. The DNA of the CDR3 is TGTGCCAGCAGCCAAACAGGATCCACGAATTCACCCCTCCACTTT.

The chain joins TRBV3-1 (or the pseudogene TRBV3-2) to TRBJ1-5; perhaps TRBD1 as D (6 bases). V lost 3 bases and J lost 6, with 21 bases in between. There are 17 residues in the CDR3. Germline CDR1 is LGHDT and CDR2 is YNNKEL (reference sequence). The CDR3 loop reads CASSHQEGVPPSQPQHF. The DNA for the CDR3 is TGTGCCAGCAGCCACCAAGAGGGGGTTCCGCCGAGTCAGCCCCAGCATTTT.

The sample holds one count of this clone. The CDR3 protein is CASSLQPGGEDIQYF. In nucleotides, the CDR3 is TGTGCCAGCAGTTTACAACCGGGGGGGGAGGACATTCAGTACTTC. This chain uses TRBV27 with TRBJ2-4, with 8 bases matching TRBD2. Germline V gene data show CDR1 as MNHEY and CDR2 as SMNVEV (reference sequence). V shed 2 bases, J shed 8 bases, and the junction held 8 bases outside the gene matches. CDR3 length: 15 residues.

The chain couples TRBV12-3 or TRBV12-4 to TRBJ2-1; perhaps TRBD2 as D (5 bases). CDR3 length equals 13 residues. Trimming left V 8 bases short and J 7 bases short, with 15 bases between. The CDR3 is CASRASLGNEQFF. The CDR3 nucleotides are TGTGCCAGCCGGGCTAGCCTTGGGAATGAGCAGTTCTTC.

This clone has a single count. V gene TRBV7-9 combines with J gene TRBJ1-2; 8 bases map to TRBD1. This CDR3 spans 13 amino acids. The germline gives CDR1 SEHNR, CDR2 FQNEAQ (reference sequence). V lost 4 bases and J lost 7; bases outside the gene matches: 5. The CDR3 here is CASSSRTGIGYTF. The CDR3 coding sequence is TGTGCCAGCAGCTCCCGGACAGGGATTGGCTACACCTTC.

The chain has TRBV27 and TRBJ1-1; 9 bases align to TRBD1. V lost 3 bases, J lost 3 bases, and 5 bases stayed unmatched. This CDR3 has 15 amino acids. Germline values: CDR1 MNHEY, CDR2 SMNVEV (reference sequence). CDR3 region: CASSLSDRGDTEAFF. The CDR3 region has the DNA TGTGCCAGCAGTTTGTCGGACAGGGGAGACACTGAAGCTTTCTTT.

The chain recombines TRBV9 with TRBJ1-1; 7 positions match TRBD1. The V and J ends lost 4 bases and 4 bases, in that order; junction bases with no gene match: 7. Germline V CDR1 and CDR2: SGDLS, YYNGEE. CDR3 length: 14 amino acids. CDR3 nucleotides: TGTGCCAGCAGCTTTGCAGGGGGGATCACTGAAGCTTTCTTT. It codes for CASSFAGGITEAFF.

The count of this clone is one. The rearrangement uses TRBV29-1 and TRBJ1-2, with D hard to call. CDR1 SQVTM and CDR2 ANQGSEA come from the germline V gene. V was trimmed by 3 bases and J by 4 bases, leaving 15 bases between them. This CDR3 spans 14 amino acids. This CDR3 is CSVDRQQNIYGYTF. CDR3 in DNA: TGCAGCGTTGACAGGCAGCAAAACATCTATGGCTACACCTTC. Together with reference TRBV29-1 and TRBJ1-2, the CDR3 gives the full variable domain: SAVISQKPSRDICQRGTSLTIQCQVDSQVTMMFWYRQQPGQSLTLIATANQGSEATYESGFVIDKFPISRPNLTFSTLTVSNMSPEDSSIYLCSVDRQQNIYGYTFGSGTRLTVV.

This clone was detected only a few times. The chain combines TRBV11-2 with TRBJ1-6; D gene uncertain. Between the trimmed V and J ends, which lost 5 bases and 6 bases, there was a span of 14 bases. The CDR3 runs 15 residues. Germline V gene lookup returns CDR1 SGHAT and CDR2 FQNNGV. CDR3 sequence (DNA): TGTGCCAGCAGCCCACAGACCGTGTCTAATTCACCCCTCCACTTT. Translating it yields CASSPQTVSNSPLHF.

The V gene is TRBV6-5, the J gene TRBJ1-3, with D maybe TRBD1 (6 bases). CDR3 size: 14 residues. The germline V gene encodes CDR1 MNHEY and CDR2 SVGAGI. The ends were cut back, 5 bases at V and 3 bases at J, with 11 bases in the middle. The CDR3 bases are TGTGCCAGCAGTCTAACAGGGTTTGGAAACACCATATATTTT. It specifies CASSLTGFGNTIYF.

This clone was observed a few times. The chain links TRBV7-2 to TRBJ1-3, with 9 nucleotides matching TRBD1. With V trimmed by 5 bases and J by 5 bases, 10 bases remained unmatched. CDR3 length: 16 amino acids. The V gene's germline CDR1 is SGHTA and CDR2 FQGNSA. The CDR3 coding sequence is TGTGCCAGCAGCCTGGGAGCCTACAGGGGGCGAAACACCATATATTTT. Translated: CASSLGAYRGRNTIYF.

The chain uses TRBV21-1 and TRBJ2-5; the table gives TRBD2 as D, unverified against the DNA. TRBV21-1 is a recognized pseudogene. This CDR3 spans 14 amino acids. CDR3 DNA sequence: TGTGCCAGCAGCCATAGTGCGGGAGGGGAAGCCCAGTACTTC. This codes for CASSHSAGGEAQYF.